These T cell receptor beta chains were read from a single sample in a study of shared clonotypes between healthy human individuals. TCRdb's table, derived via immunoSEQ multiplex PCR, lists solely in-frame clones and lacks some. The table lists some 980,000 clones, over 75% of them singletons. Sequenced material: memory CD4+ T cells sorted from blood. All receptors come from a man between 18 and 29 years old in good health. The CDR3 runs from the conserved cysteine through the conserved F or W. The D gene is left open where the match is weak. Size tells how often a clone was seen (once, few, many) or the class of an expanded clone, and some rows leave it out.

CDR3aa | CDR3nt | j_gene | v_gene | len | d_gene | abundance
CASSLAGTGVGTEAFF | TGTGCCAGCAGCTTGGCGGGGACAGGGGTGGGCACTGAAGCTTTCTTT | TRBJ1-1 | TRBV5-4 | 16 | TRBD1 | -
CASSHDWTQTDTQYF | TGCGCCAGCAGCCATGATTGGACTCAGACAGATACGCAGTATTTT | TRBJ2-3 | TRBV4-1 | 15 | - | -
CASSLARGRKNIQYF | TGTGCCAGCAGCTTAGCAAGGGGCCGCAAAAACATTCAGTACTTC | TRBJ2-4 | TRBV7-8 | 15 | - | once
CAWSGTAGGYTF | TGTGCCTGGAGCGGGACAGCTGGTGGCTACACCTTC | TRBJ1-2 | TRBV30 | 12 | TRBD1 | -
CASRDRSTDTQYF | TGTGCCAGCCGGGACCGGAGCACAGATACGCAGTATTTT | TRBJ2-3 | TRBV6-1 | 13 | - | -
CASRPDTFTAEAFF | TGTGCCAGCCGCCCAGACACCTTTACTGCTGAAGCTTTCTTT | TRBJ1-1 | TRBV25-1 | 14 | - | -
CASSPTRDRGSYEQYF | TGCGCCAGCAGCCCTACCCGGGACAGGGGCTCCTACGAGCAGTACTTC | TRBJ2-7 | TRBV4-3 | 16 | TRBD1 | -
CASSGQFSGYEQYF | TGTGCCAGCAGTGGACAGTTTTCCGGCTACGAGCAGTACTTC | TRBJ2-7 | TRBV28 | 14 | - | once
CASSSDAYNEQFF | TGTGCCAGCAGCTCAGATGCTTACAATGAGCAGTTCTTC | TRBJ2-1 | TRBV11-2 | 13 | - | once
CASSSSGPTDTQYF | TGTGCCAGCAGTTCGTCGGGACCCACAGATACGCAGTATTTT | TRBJ2-3 | TRBV7-2 | 14 | - | few
CASSEWQSNYGYTF | TGTGCCAGCAGTGAGTGGCAGTCTAACTATGGCTACACCTTC | TRBJ1-2 | TRBV6-1 | 14 | - | -
CASSLVSSGTYNEQFF | TGTGCCAGCAGCTTAGTGAGTAGCGGGACCTACAATGAGCAGTTCTTC | TRBJ2-1 | TRBV7-2 | 16 | TRBD2 | -
CASKAEFNSPLHF | TGTGCCAGCAAAGCCGAGTTCAATTCACCCCTCCACTTT | TRBJ1-6 | TRBV6-1 | 13 | - | -
CASSFRLFGGIFTDTQYF | TGTGCCAGCAGCTTTAGGTTGTTTGGGGGGATTTTCACAGATACGCAGTATTTT | TRBJ2-3 | TRBV11-3 | 18 | - | -
CASRAFRGRGYTF | TGTGCCAGCAGGGCGTTCAGGGGAAGAGGCTACACCTTC | TRBJ1-2 | TRBV6-6 | 13 | - | -
CAWSNRGSGANVLTF | TGTGCCTGGAGTAACAGGGGTTCTGGGGCCAACGTCCTGACTTTC | TRBJ2-6 | TRBV30 | 15 | TRBD1 | -
CASAARDTGELFF | TGTGCCAGCGCTGCCCGGGACACCGGGGAGCTGTTTTTT | TRBJ2-2 | TRBV5-4 | 13 | - | once
CASSEPGLALNYNEQFF | TGTGCCAGCAGCGAGCCCGGACTAGCGCTGAACTACAATGAGCAGTTCTTC | TRBJ2-1 | TRBV7-9 | 17 | TRBD2 | -
CASSQGLARRSYNEQFF | TGTGCCAGCAGCCAGGGACTAGCAAGGAGGTCCTACAATGAGCAGTTCTTC | TRBJ2-1 | TRBV7-2 | 17 | TRBD2 | -
CASSYLLAGGHEQFF | TGTGCCAGCAGCTATCTACTGGCGGGAGGCCATGAGCAGTTCTTC | TRBJ2-1 | TRBV7-2 | 15 | TRBD2 | -
CASIRTGANEKLFF | TGTGCCAGCATTCGGACAGGGGCTAATGAAAAACTGTTTTTT | TRBJ1-4 | TRBV6-1 | 14 | TRBD1 | -
CASRGQGGSPLHF | TGTGCCAGCCGAGGACAGGGCGGTTCACCCCTCCACTTT | TRBJ1-6 | TRBV30 | 13 | TRBD1 | few
CASEYTGGRDGYTF | TGTGCCAGCGAGTATACAGGGGGAAGGGATGGCTACACCTTC | TRBJ1-2 | TRBV2 | 14 | TRBD1 | -
CASRNDGTATEKLFF | TGTGCCAGTAGGAACGATGGGACAGCCACTGAAAAACTGTTTTTT | TRBJ1-4 | TRBV19 | 15 | TRBD1 | -
CASSPTTGEAYGYTF | TGTGCCAGCTCACCCACGACAGGGGAGGCGTATGGCTACACCTTC | TRBJ1-2 | TRBV18 | 15 | TRBD1 | -
CASRPSGGPQHF | TGTGCCAGCAGGCCTTCCGGGGGGCCCCAGCATTTT | TRBJ1-5 | TRBV6-5 | 12 | - | -
CATSRDGGRGETQYF | TGTGCCACCAGCAGAGATGGCGGGAGAGGAGAGACCCAGTACTTC | TRBJ2-5 | TRBV15 | 15 | TRBD2 | -
CASSLGQGIIETQYF | TGTGCCAGCAGCTTGGGACAGGGTATTATTGAGACCCAGTACTTC | TRBJ2-5 | TRBV7-9 | 15 | TRBD1 | many
CASTPDSKGQPHHF | TGTGCCAGCACCCCGGACAGTAAAGGACAGCCCCATCATTTT | TRBJ1-5 | TRBV2 | 14 | - | few
CASSSRATNEKLFF | TGTGCCAGCAGTTCCAGGGCAACTAATGAAAAACTGTTTTTT | TRBJ1-4 | TRBV2 | 14 | - | once
CASSVEQGYNEQFF | TGTGCCAGCAGCGTAGAACAGGGCTACAATGAGCAGTTCTTC | TRBJ2-1 | TRBV9 | 14 | - | -
CASSLAGTGAYEQYF | TGTGCCAGCAGCTTGGCCGGGACAGGGGCCTACGAGCAGTACTTC | TRBJ2-7 | TRBV5-6 | 15 | TRBD1 | -
CASSAGPDLYNEQFF | TGTGCCAGCAGCGCGGGGCCGGACTTGTACAATGAGCAGTTCTTC | TRBJ2-1 | TRBV9 | 15 | - | -
CASSLGGGVVIYEQYF | TGTGCCAGCAGCTTAGGGGGAGGGGTTGTGATTTACGAGCAGTACTTC | TRBJ2-7 | TRBV11-2 | 16 | TRBD2 | -
CAWSVLGGNQPQHF | TGTGCCTGGAGTGTACTGGGAGGGAATCAGCCCCAGCATTTT | TRBJ1-5 | TRBV30 | 14 | - | once
CASSLDNTEAFF | TGTGCCAGCAGCTTAGACAACACTGAAGCTTTCTTT | TRBJ1-1 | TRBV11-3 | 12 | - | -
CAIRNEPGQGHKNSNQPQHF | TGTGCCATCAGAAACGAACCGGGACAGGGTCACAAAAATAGCAATCAGCCCCAGCATTTT | TRBJ1-5 | TRBV10-3 | 20 | TRBD1 | -
CASSLISGRALGYNEQFF | TGTGCCAGCAGCTTAATTAGCGGGAGGGCCCTAGGGTACAATGAGCAGTTCTTC | TRBJ2-1 | TRBV7-9 | 18 | TRBD2 | -
CASSLVSRRGTGELFF | TGTGCCAGCAGCTTAGTAAGCCGCCGGGGCACCGGGGAGCTGTTTTTT | TRBJ2-2 | TRBV7-8 | 16 | - | few
CASSMTATSYEQYF | TGTGCCAGTAGTATGACGGCGACTTCCTACGAGCAGTACTTC | TRBJ2-7 | TRBV19 | 14 | - | few
CASTTRDREIRNYGYTF | TGTGCCAGCACTACCCGGGACAGGGAAATCAGAAACTATGGCTACACCTTC | TRBJ1-2 | TRBV7-3 | 17 | TRBD1 | -
CASEMGQGIQPQHF | TGTGCCAGCGAGATGGGACAGGGGATACAGCCCCAGCATTTT | TRBJ1-5 | TRBV2 | 14 | TRBD1 | -
CASSSGTRGAGELFF | TGCGCCAGCAGTTCCGGGACTAGAGGGGCGGGGGAGCTGTTTTTT | TRBJ2-2 | TRBV10-2 | 15 | TRBD2 | -
CSASRMEAAFF | TGCAGTGCTAGCCGGATGGAGGCAGCTTTCTTT | TRBJ1-1 | TRBV20-1 | 11 | - | -
CASSATGTRGDYNEQFF | TGTGCCAGCAGCGCCACCGGGACTAGAGGTGACTACAATGAGCAGTTCTTC | TRBJ2-1 | TRBV13 | 17 | TRBD2 | -
CASIISRGGAGGYTF | TGCGCCAGCATCATTTCAAGGGGGGGCGCGGGCGGCTACACCTTC | TRBJ1-2 | TRBV10-1 | 15 | - | -
CASSETRDEQFF | TGTGCCAGCAGCGAAACGAGGGATGAGCAGTTCTTC | TRBJ2-1 | TRBV5-6 | 12 | - | -
CASSEGQGSYGYTF | TGTGCCAGCAGTGAAGGACAGGGTTCCTATGGCTACACCTTC | TRBJ1-2 | TRBV2 | 14 | TRBD1 | many
CASSRSAGGKRQYF | TGTGCCAGCAGTCGTTCGGCCGGGGGGAAAAGACAGTATTTT | TRBJ2-3 | TRBV27 | 14 | TRBD2 | -
CASSLATTGLAHNEQFF | TGCGCCAGCAGCTTAGCTACCACAGGGTTAGCCCACAATGAGCAGTTCTTC | TRBJ2-1 | TRBV5-1 | 17 | - | -
CASSPTLGQFSNQPQHF | TGCGCCAGCAGCCCTACCCTGGGACAGTTTAGCAATCAGCCCCAGCATTTT | TRBJ1-5 | TRBV4-3 | 17 | TRBD1 | -
CAARGQGTEAFF | TGTGCAGCCAGGGGACAGGGAACTGAAGCTTTCTTT | TRBJ1-1 | TRBV30 | 12 | TRBD1 | -
CASSRPPGDGYTF | TGTGCCAGCAGCCGTCCGCCCGGCGACGGCTACACCTTC | TRBJ1-2 | TRBV5-6 | 13 | - | -